Listed here is a single TCR beta chain. As yet, its antigen is unknown. These data originate in a study of Ad26.COV2.S vaccination and SARS-CoV-2 variants. In the study overall: Into the muscle, Ad26.COV2.S was dosed once or twice, 56 days apart. Study-wide results and caveats: Responses of T cells in total may have been underestimated by the TCR breadth and depth analyses.

As for treatment: around 19 received Ad26.COV2.S at low or high dose, single or two shots; five or six received placebo; per-sample allocation not given. Material that was analyzed had been drawn on day 63 after the first vaccine or placebo injection. An 18-55-year-old adult in Boston served as donor. Sequencing was performed with immunoSEQ multiplex PCR; in TCRdb, only in-frame clones are kept and a portion is missing. Among approximately 300,000 clones listed, around 84% were seen once. V lost 4 bases and J 0 bases, leaving 16 bases between the germline ends. CDR1 and CDR2 from the germline V gene are SGHKS and YYEKEE (reference sequence). The CDR3 is 16 residues long.

The specimen was peripheral blood, collected in a trial of Ad26.COV2.S vaccine versus placebo. The chain couples TRBV5-5 to TRBJ1-2; D remains unclear. The TCR sequence derives from a person between 18 and 65 years old who received the Ad26.COV2.S COVID-19 vaccine or a placebo. CDR3 DNA sequence: TGTGCCAGCAGCATTGCGCCGGGAGTCTCTAACTATGGCTACACCTTC. Translation: CASSIAPGVSNYGYTF.